Below, one TCR beta chain is given with its context. These data are taken from a study of blood T cell repertoires in COVID-19. In the study overall: COVID-19 samples from acute and convalescent phases originated in the United States, Italy and Spain.

Original data processing: For nucleated cells, counts were estimated from reference gene primer amplification. Assay used: immunoSEQ multiplex PCR; TCRdb lists only in-frame clones, some missing. The DNA gave D and trimming, while V, J and clone size come from that table. This sample has about 170,000 clones, with just over 90% found just once. The CDR3 runs to 19 residues. J was trimmed by 6 bases and V by 3 bases; bases with no gene match: 16. Germline CDR1 and CDR2: KGHDR and SFDVKD. This rearrangement joins TRBV24-1 to TRBJ2-3; 11 bases are a match to TRBD2. The clonotype was recovered from a man younger than 35 with COVID-19, enrolled during active disease. Sequences were obtained from peripheral blood. As DNA, the CDR3 is TGTGCCACCAGTGATCGCCGATGGGGTAGCGGGAGGGCCGTGGATACGCAGTATTTT. It specifies CATSDRRWGSGRAVDTQYF.